Below are 8 T cell receptor beta chains sequenced from a single sample in a study of CD8 T cells in ankylosing spondylitis. MiXCR, applied by TCRdb to the 5' RACE reads, yields one record per CDR3 protein. The sample includes hundreds of thousands of distinct CDR3 sequences, 20% to 25% seen only once; the top ten take around 13%. Input material: blood, either unsorted or a sorted T cell fraction (not recorded which). Source of these receptors: a male donor with ankylosing spondylitis or in good health (not recorded which).

The V call is TRBV27, the J call TRBJ2-1, with TRBD2 identical over 16 bases. The CDR3 has 16 amino acids. The V gene end was trimmed by 5 bases and the J gene end by 9 bases; junction bases not matched to a gene: 7. Germline assignment: CDR1 MNHEY and CDR2 SMNVEV (reference sequence). The chain's CDR3 is CASSKGLAGGIGEQFF. The CDR3 region has the DNA TGTGCCAGCAGTAAGGGACTAGCGGGGGGGATCGGTGAGCAGTTCTTC.

The rearrangement uses TRBV24-1 and TRBJ2-6, with D unclear. Germline loops: CDR1 KGHDR, CDR2 SFDVKD. The CDR3 length is 11 residues. Trimming shortened V by 2 bases and J by 8 bases, and 0 bases separated the two germline ends. CDR3 sequence: CATSDSNVLTF. In DNA form, the CDR3 reads TGTGCCACCAGTGATTCCAACGTCCTGACTTTC.

The V call is TRBV5-1, the J call TRBJ1-2; 7 bases are shared with TRBD1. The V and J ends lost 4 bases and 0 bases, in that order; junction bases with no gene match: 12. This CDR3 has 17 residues. CDR1 is SGHRS and CDR2 is YFSETQ in the germline V gene. This CDR3 is CASSPGTEHTPNYGYTF. For the CDR3, the DNA is TGCGCCAGCAGCCCTGGGACAGAACACACCCCTAACTATGGCTACACCTTC.

This clonotype was counted only a few times. CDR3 residues: CASRAPWGYTF. CDR3 DNA: TGTGCCAGCAGGGCCCCATGGGGCTACACCTTC. The chain couples TRBV12-3 or TRBV12-4 to TRBJ1-2; D call uncertain. This CDR3 spans 11 amino acids. V lost 6 bases and J 8 bases, leaving 10 bases between the germline ends.

This sequence joins TRBV4-2 and TRBJ2-1, with D perhaps TRBD1 (6 bases). CDR3 length: 15 residues. Germline loops: CDR1 LGHNA, CDR2 YNFKEQ. V shed 0 bases and J shed 6 bases, with 12 bases lying between them. The CDR3 spells CASSQDLGQSNEQFF. The CDR3 DNA reads TGTGCCAGCAGCCAAGATCTCGGACAGTCCAATGAGCAGTTCTTC.

This chain uses TRBV5-5 with TRBJ2-7; perhaps TRBD1 as D (6 bases). CDR1 and CDR2 from the germline V gene are SGHKS and YYEKEE (reference sequence). The length of the CDR3 is 13 residues. V was pared by 2 bases and J by 2 bases, with 8 bases between. The CDR3 nucleotides read TGTGCCAGCAGCTTCAGGGGCCCCTACGAGCAGTACTTC. Encoded protein: CASSFRGPYEQYF.

The chain carries TRBV15 and TRBJ2-1, with 9 bases fitting TRBD1. Per germline, CDR1 LNHNV and CDR2 YYDKDF (reference sequence). Trimming took 0 bases from V and 4 from J; bases not matched to a gene: 7. The CDR3 sequence is 17 residues long. CDR3 DNA: TGTGCCACCAGCAGAGATCACACTGGACAGGGGTACAATGAGCAGTTCTTC. This sequence encodes CATSRDHTGQGYNEQFF.

This clonotype has only a few counts. The genes are TRBV7-6 and TRBJ2-1, with 9 bases identical to TRBD2. The germline CDR1 and CDR2 sequences are SGHVS and FNYEAQ. V was pared by 5 bases and J by 5 bases, with 4 bases of the junction left unmatched. This CDR3 has 14 amino acids. The chain's CDR3 is CASSIAGGDNEQFF. The CDR3, as DNA: TGTGCCAGCAGCATTGCGGGGGGGGACAATGAGCAGTTCTTC.